The 15 T cell receptor beta chains reported below all come from one sample, sequenced in a study of T cells after yellow fever vaccination. TCRdb ran MiXCR on the 5' RACE reads and lists one entry per CDR3 protein. Found here are around 350,000 distinct CDR3 sequences, approximately 10% of them singletons; the top ten hold less than 20%. Sample: PBMCs, taken on the day of the first yellow fever vaccination. Receptors were obtained from a man between 18 and 29 years old who received the YFV17D yellow fever vaccine.

The chain uses TRBV11-1 and TRBJ2-1; D unresolved. Germline CDR1 and CDR2: SGHAT and FQDESV (reference sequence). The CDR3 has 15 residues. Between the trimmed V and J ends, which lost 5 bases and 8 bases, there was a span of 19 bases. Written as DNA, the CDR3 is TGTGCCAGCAGCCAGGAAGGGCATAGAGGCGATGAGCAGTTCTTC. The encoded protein is CASSQEGHRGDEQFF.

This clonotype has a handful of counts. The chain recombines TRBV11-2 with TRBJ1-3; tentatively, D is TRBD1 (5 bases). CDR1 is SGHAT and CDR2 is FQNNGV in the germline V gene. CDR3 length: 18 amino acids. V lost 2 bases and J lost 4, with 21 bases in between. Here the CDR3 reads CASSLRSPGQGGGNTIYF. DNA for the CDR3: TGTGCCAGCAGCTTAAGATCCCCGGGGCAGGGAGGGGGAAACACCATATATTTT.

The count of this clonotype is one. The chain joins TRBV6-1 to TRBJ1-5; a weak D match, TRBD1 (6 bases). The CDR3 totals 15 residues. Germline lookup yields CDR1 MNHNS and CDR2 SASEGT. The V and J ends lost 7 bases and 4 bases respectively, with 17 bases between them. This CDR3 is CASTLGAYSNQPQHF. The CDR3 DNA reads as TGTGCCAGCACCCTGGGGGCATATAGTAATCAGCCCCAGCATTTT.

The chain has TRBV4-1 and TRBJ2-1; D call uncertain. The CDR3 spans 14 residues. Trimming pared 0 bases from V and 4 bases from J, leaving 7 bases between. Germline V gives CDR1 MGHRA, CDR2 YSYEKL. CDR3: CASSQEPAYNEQFF. Here the CDR3 DNA reads TGCGCCAGCAGCCAAGAGCCTGCATACAATGAGCAGTTCTTC.

In this sample, this clonotype turned up a few times. The CDR3 DNA is TGCAGCGTTCAGGGACAGCAAGAGACCCAGTACTTC. This encodes CSVQGQQETQYF. The gene calls are TRBV29-1 and TRBJ2-5; 7 bases agree with TRBD1. The CDR3 is 12 amino acids. Trimming removed 5 bases from V and 2 bases from J; junction bases left unmatched: 2. Per the germline V gene, CDR1 is SQVTM and CDR2 is ANQGSEA.

This rearrangement joins TRBV6-6 to TRBJ2-1; possibly TRBD2 for D (5 bases). CDR1 is MNHNY, CDR2 SVGAGI, per germline (reference sequence). The V gene lost 2 bases and the J gene lost 9 bases, with 8 bases spanning the gap. This CDR3 has 12 amino acids. CDR3 in DNA: TGTGCCAGCAGTTACGAGCGGCGTGAGCAGTTCTTC. It translates to CASSYERREQFF.

This clonotype was seen a few times. J is TRBJ2-2 and V is TRBV11-2; possibly TRBD1 for D (5 bases). Germline CDR1 SGHAT, CDR2 FQNNGV. The CDR3 extends over 15 amino acids. Trimming removed 6 bases from V and 0 bases from J, with 11 bases in between. Here the CDR3 DNA reads TGTGCCAGCAGGCGAAGGGGCGCGAACACCGGGGAGCTGTTTTTT. It encodes CASRRRGANTGELFF.

This clonotype showed up just a few times. V is TRBV10-3 and J is TRBJ2-1, with D tentatively TRBD1 or TRBD2 (5 bases each). V shed 11 bases and J shed 0 bases, with 17 bases lying between them. The CDR3 has 15 residues. CDR1 and CDR2 (germline): ENHRY, SYGVKD. In nucleotides, the CDR3 is TGTGCCGTTCAAGGTTGGGGGAGCTCCTACAATGAGCAGTTCTTC. It yields the protein CAVQGWGSSYNEQFF.

Only a few counts were recorded for this clonotype. The CDR3 here is CASSRGDILGEQPQHF. The DNA for the CDR3 is TGTGCCAGCAGCAGGGGGGACATACTCGGAGAACAGCCCCAGCATTTT. The V call is TRBV7-2, the J call TRBJ1-5; perhaps TRBD1 as D (6 bases). Germline CDR1 is SGHTA and CDR2 is FQGNSA. V lost 5 bases to trimming and J lost 7 bases, with 21 bases between them. This CDR3 is built from 16 residues.

This clonotype was detected only a few times. V and J are TRBV7-9 and TRBJ2-4; D gene ambiguous. V was cut by 1 base and J by 10 bases, with 11 bases left in between. CDR3 length: 13 amino acids. Germline V gives CDR1 SEHNR, CDR2 FQNEAQ (reference sequence). CDR3 amino acids: CASSLVPSPIQYF. As DNA, the CDR3 is TGTGCCAGCAGCTTAGTCCCCTCCCCTATTCAGTACTTC. Full variable domain (rest looked up from reference TRBV7-9 and TRBJ2-4): DTGVSQNPRHKITKRGQNVTFRCDPISEHNRLYWYRQTLGQGPEFLTYFQNEAQLEKSRLLSDRFSAERPKGSFSTLEIQRTEQGDSAMYLCASSLVPSPIQYFGAGTRLSVL.

This chain links TRBV12-3 or TRBV12-4 with TRBJ2-1, with D tentatively TRBD1 or TRBD2 (6 bases each). Trimming cost V 8 bases and J 7 bases, with 15 bases left between them. This CDR3 comprises 13 residues. The CDR3 protein is CASGGRGWNEQFF. DNA of the CDR3: TGTGCCAGCGGGGGGCGCGGGTGGAATGAGCAGTTCTTC.

This clonotype was counted ten times or more. The chain links TRBV7-2 to TRBJ2-7; D not certain. The V end was cut by 1 base, the J end by 6 bases, with 4 bases between. The CDR3 covers 11 residues. Germline CDR1 reads SGHTA; CDR2 reads FQGNSA. The CDR3 is CASSLGAEQYF. The CDR3 region has the DNA TGTGCCAGCAGCTTAGGAGCCGAGCAGTACTTC.

This clonotype has more than one count but fewer than ten. The chain couples TRBV4-3 to TRBJ2-1; 14 bases line up with TRBD2. From germline, CDR1 is LGHNA and CDR2 YSLEER. The CDR3 sequence is 19 residues long. The V gene end was trimmed by 0 bases and the J gene end by 4 bases; junction bases not matched to a gene: 8. The CDR3 nucleotides are TGCGCCAGCAGCCAAGAGCGAGCGACTAGCGGGGGGGTATACAATGAGCAGTTCTTC. This codes for CASSQERATSGGVYNEQFF.

The chain combines TRBV2 with TRBJ2-4, with 7 bases lining up with TRBD1. With V trimmed by 2 bases and J by 6 bases, 16 bases remained unmatched. This CDR3 is built from 18 residues. Per the germline V gene, CDR1 is SNHLY and CDR2 is FYNNEI. CDR3 sequence reads: CASSEKATRQGGINIQYF. The DNA of the CDR3 is TGTGCCAGCAGTGAAAAGGCTACTAGACAGGGTGGGATAAACATTCAGTACTTC. Together with reference TRBV2 and TRBJ2-4, the CDR3 gives the full variable domain: EPEVTQTPSHQVTQMGQEVILRCVPISNHLYFYWYRQILGQKVEFLVSFYNNEISEKSEIFDDQFSVERPDGSNFTLKIRSTKLEDSAMYFCASSEKATRQGGINIQYFGAGTRLSVL.

This clonotype showed up just a few times. The chain is built from TRBV12-3 or TRBV12-4 and TRBJ2-5; D assignment may be TRBD1 or TRBD2 (5 bases each). Between the trimmed V and J ends, which lost 5 bases and 5 bases, there was a span of 12 bases. The CDR3 consists of 13 residues. The CDR3 DNA sequence: TGTGCCAGCAGTCTCGGGACGGTGGAGACCCAGTACTTC. The encoded protein is CASSLGTVETQYF.